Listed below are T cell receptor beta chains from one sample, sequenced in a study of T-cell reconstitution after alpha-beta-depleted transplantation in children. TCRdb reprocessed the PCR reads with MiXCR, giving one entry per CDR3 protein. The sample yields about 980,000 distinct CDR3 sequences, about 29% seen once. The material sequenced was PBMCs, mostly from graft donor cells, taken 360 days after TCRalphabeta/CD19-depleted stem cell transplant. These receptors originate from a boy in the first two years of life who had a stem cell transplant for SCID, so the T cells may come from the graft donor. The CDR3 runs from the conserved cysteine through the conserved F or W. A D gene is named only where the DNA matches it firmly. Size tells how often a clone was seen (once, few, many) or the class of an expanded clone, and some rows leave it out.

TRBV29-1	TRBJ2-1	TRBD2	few	TGCAGCGTTGGGGCGGGGGGTAATGAGCAGTTCTTC	CSVGAGGNEQFF
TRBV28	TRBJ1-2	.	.	TGTGCCAGCAGTTTATTTCGATCCCCAGGGAATGGCTACACCTTC	CASSLFRSPGNGYTF
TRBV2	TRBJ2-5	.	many	TGTGCCAGCAGGGGGCCCGGAGAGACCCAGTACTTC	CASRGPGETQYF
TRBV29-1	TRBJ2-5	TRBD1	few	TGCAGCGTCGTATTAGGACAGGGGTGGGTCGAGACCCAGTACTTC	CSVVLGQGWVETQYF
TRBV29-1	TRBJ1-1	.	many	TGCAGCGGCGACGGGGGCTTAGGGACTGAAGCTTTCTTT	CSGDGGLGTEAFF
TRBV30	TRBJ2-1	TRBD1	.	TGTGCCTGGAGTCCGGGACAGGGATACAATGAGCAGTTCTTC	CAWSPGQGYNEQFF
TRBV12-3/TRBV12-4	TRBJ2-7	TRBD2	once	TGTGCCAGCAGAGCTAGCGGGGGGCCCACAGGCGAGCAGTACTTC	CASRASGGPTGEQYF
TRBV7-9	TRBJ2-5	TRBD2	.	TGTGCCAGCAGCTTGCCTCGTGGGGAGGGGGAGACCCAGTACTTC	CASSLPRGEGETQYF
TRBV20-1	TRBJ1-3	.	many	TGCAGTGCCGACCCCGGGGACTATGGAAACACCATATATTTT	CSADPGDYGNTIYF
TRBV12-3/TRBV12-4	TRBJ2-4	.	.	TGTGCCAGCAGTTTATATAACATTCAGTACTTC	CASSLYNIQYF
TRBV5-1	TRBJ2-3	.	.	TGCGCCAGCAGCTTGGACGGCCAAGACACAGATACGCAGTATTTT	CASSLDGQDTDTQYF
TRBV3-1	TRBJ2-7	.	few	TGTGCCAGCAGCCAACGGACGGATAGTTACGAGCAGTACTTC	CASSQRTDSYEQYF
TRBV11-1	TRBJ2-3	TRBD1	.	TGTGCCAGCAGCTTAGAACGTCTCCGGGACAGGGCACAAGATACGCAGTATTTT	CASSLERLRDRAQDTQYF
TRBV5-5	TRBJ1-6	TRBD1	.	TGTGCCAGCAGCTCGCCGGGACAGGGGCTTCCCATCTCACCCCTCCACTTT	CASSSPGQGLPISPLHF
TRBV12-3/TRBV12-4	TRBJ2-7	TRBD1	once	TGTGCCAGCGAGGGCCAGGGGGACGAGCAGTACTTC	CASEGQGDEQYF
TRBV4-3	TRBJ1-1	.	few	TGCGCCAGCAGCCAAGATCTAGGACATCTCACTGAAGCTTTCTTT	CASSQDLGHLTEAFF
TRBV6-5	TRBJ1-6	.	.	TGTGCCAGCAGTTACGACCGGGGACATTCACCCCTCCACTTT	CASSYDRGHSPLHF
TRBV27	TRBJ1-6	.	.	TGTGCCAGCAGTCCGGGGATGAGCTCCTATAATTCACCCCTCCACTTT	CASSPGMSSYNSPLHF
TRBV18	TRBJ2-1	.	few	TGTGCCAGCTCACCACGAGGGGAGGTCGGGCAGTTCTTC	CASSPRGEVGQFF
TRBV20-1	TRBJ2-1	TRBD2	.	TGCAGTGCTCTGGGGCTAGCGGGGGGCCCGTCCTACAATGAGCAGTTCTTC	CSALGLAGGPSYNEQFF